The entry that follows covers one T cell receptor beta chain sequence. Per the original data handling: Counts of nucleated cells, estimated from reference gene primer amplification, were obtained. Generated by immunoSEQ multiplex PCR, the TCRdb table keeps only in-frame clones and is missing some. V and J calls and clone size are as listed in that table; D and trimming were resolved from the DNA. The sample holds about 140,000 clones; roughly 79% are singletons and the top ten take just under 3%. The sample belongs to a study of blood T cell repertoires in COVID-19. Overall study context: Some COVID-19 samples were acute and others convalescent; all came from the United States, Italy and Spain.

The participants were between 18 and 89 years old and came from some 23 US areas. Cohort 3 recovery required two negative PCRs, clearance, or symptom resolution. Trimming took 9 bases from V and 2 from J; bases not matched to a gene: 7. The V gene's germline CDR1 is ENHRY and CDR2 SYGVKD. The CDR3 is 15 residues long. The sample comprised PBMCs or T cells enriched from blood (not recorded which). J is TRBJ2-3 and V is TRBV10-3, with 11 bases aligning to TRBD2. The receptor comes from a woman in her 50s who had recovered from COVID-19. The CDR3 here is CAIGTSGLNTDTQYF. CDR3 coding DNA: TGTGCCATTGGGACTAGCGGACTCAACACAGATACGCAGTATTTT.